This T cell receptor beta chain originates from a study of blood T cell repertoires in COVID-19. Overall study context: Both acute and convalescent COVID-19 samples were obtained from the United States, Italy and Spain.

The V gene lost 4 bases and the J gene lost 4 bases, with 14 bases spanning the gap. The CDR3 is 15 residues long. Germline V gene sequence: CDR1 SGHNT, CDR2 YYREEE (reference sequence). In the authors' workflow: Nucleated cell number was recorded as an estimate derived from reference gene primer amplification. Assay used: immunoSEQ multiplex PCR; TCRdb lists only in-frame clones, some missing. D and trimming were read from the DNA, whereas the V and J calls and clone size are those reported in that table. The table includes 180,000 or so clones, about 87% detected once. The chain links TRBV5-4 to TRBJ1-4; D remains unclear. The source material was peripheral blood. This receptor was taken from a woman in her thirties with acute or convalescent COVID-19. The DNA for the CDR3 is TGTGCCAGCAGCCCCGGTGGGCAGCTTAATGAAAAACTGTTTTTT. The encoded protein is CASSPGGQLNEKLFF.